The rows below give T cell receptor beta chains drawn from one sample of a study of technical replicates of blood from a handful of donors. Clones were sequenced by immunoSEQ multiplex PCR, and TCRdb holds only the in-frame ones, with some missing. This repertoire shows approximately 53,000 clones, approximately 94% found once; its top ten account for 0.39%. Sequencing was done on a sample of T cells isolated from PBMCs. All receptors derive from a human donor in good health. Both conserved end residues are part of each CDR3. Each record gives: V gene, CDR3 length, CDR3 protein.

>TRBV7-2|15
CASSLEWGVSTEAFF
>TRBV6-1|13
CASSEALAHEQYF
>TRBV27|13
CASSLAADYGYTF
>TRBV15|14
CATSGVTANYGYTF
>TRBV30|13
CAWSDGLAGELFF
>TRBV6-6|12
CATIRGSNEQFF
>TRBV11-3|14
CASSEGALYTEAFF
>TRBV5-1|15
CASSLQGSGANVLTF
>TRBV9|15
CASSAWGGGVETQYF
>TRBV5-1|16
CASSRGQGRGTGELFF
>TRBV7-9|15
CASSPGLAGMDTQYF
>TRBV30|12
CAWTRDSYGYTF
>TRBV7-3|16
CASSLKGAGLYNEQFF
>TRBV7-9|12
CASSLDGKTQYF
>TRBV19|16
CASTPAFSRPNTEAFF
>TRBV28|16
CASKPGLAGGIDTQYF
>TRBV19|14
CASSIDLEFHEQFF
>TRBV11-2|15
CASSVSGVVGEKLFF
>TRBV10-3|12
CAISDQDGTQYF
>TRBV25-1|16
CASSDRGRGLTDTQYF
>TRBV6-5|15
CASSISRTGGYEQYF
>TRBV5-1|14
CASSTIAGAETQYF
>TRBV30|12
CAWGGGRETQYF